This paragraph covers one TCR beta chain sequence. Its antigen remains unidentified. Reverse transcription used roughly 0.45 to 1 ug RNA and random hexamers. Amplification of TCR beta CDR3 by immunoSEQ multiplex PCR spanned 54 Vbeta and 13 Jbeta. MiXCR, run by TCRdb on the immunoSEQ multiplex PCR reads, gives a single entry per CDR3 protein. The sample has fewer than 150,000 distinct CDR3 sequences; approximately 95% are singletons. These data come from a study of CD8 T cells in Susac syndrome. Study-level findings and limits: The study's TCR sequencing and HLA analysis drew on a certain number of individuals. That number was acknowledged as relatively small.

The length of the CDR3 is 14 residues. Trimming cost V 3 bases and J 5 bases; bases outside gene matches: 5. While serving as controls, healthy donors were matched for age and sex. While CD8+ and CD4+ T cells were isolated negatively, TEMRA cells were enriched by FACS. Material: CD8+ T cells from PBMCs. The chain combines TRBV12-3 or TRBV12-4 with TRBJ2-7; 9 nucleotides match TRBD1. The TCR sequence derives from a human donor in good health. CDR3 amino acids: CASSFRDRANEQYF. In DNA form, the CDR3 reads TGTGCCAGCAGTTTCCGGGACAGGGCGAACGAGCAGTACTTC.